Presented here are 5 T cell receptor beta chains from one specimen sequenced in a study of identical twins. Via MiXCR, TCRdb re-called the 5' RACE reads, giving one row per CDR3 protein. Seen here are hundreds of thousands of distinct CDR3 sequences, under 8.5% observed once, and the top ten hold roughly 1.6%. Another study also made use of these data, one on yellow fever vaccine responses in identical twins.

The sequenced sample consisted of PBMCs. These receptors were collected from a woman in her late teens or twenties in good health.

Many counts were recorded for this clonotype. The rearrangement links TRBV7-3 to TRBJ2-3; D not certain. CDR3 length: 15 residues. The germline V gene has CDR1 SGHTA and CDR2 FQGTGA. V dropped 3 bases and J dropped 5 bases, with 15 bases sitting between them. CDR3 coding DNA: TGTGCCAGCAGCTTGGCTCCGGTGCTTGGAGATACGCAGTATTTT. This encodes CASSLAPVLGDTQYF.

This clonotype was observed many times. The chain carries TRBV12-3 or TRBV12-4 and TRBJ2-1, with D possibly TRBD2 on 5 matching bases. The germline V and J ends were trimmed by 8 bases and 6 bases, with 11 bases remaining between them. The CDR3 sequence is 12 residues long. CDR3 residues: CASGTSSNEQFF. The CDR3 nucleotides read TGTGCCAGCGGCACTAGTAGCAATGAGCAGTTCTTC.

V and J are TRBV28 and TRBJ1-6; possible D gene TRBD1, 5 bases. Germline CDR1 is MDHEN and CDR2 is SYDVKM. The CDR3 totals 15 residues. V lost 6 bases and J lost 7, with 16 bases in between. CDR3 DNA sequence: TGTGCCAGCAGCCAACGGCGGGGGTGGAATTCACCCCTCCACTTT. This codes for CASSQRRGWNSPLHF.

This clonotype has ten or more counts. This chain connects TRBV28 to TRBJ2-1; the match to TRBD2 covers 9 bases. CDR3 length: 15 amino acids. J gave up 3 bases and V 5 bases, and 5 bases lay outside the gene matches. The germline V gene encodes CDR1 MDHEN and CDR2 SYDVKM. This CDR3 reads CASSTSSGNYNEQFF. As DNA, the CDR3 is TGTGCCAGCAGTACCTCTAGCGGGAACTACAATGAGCAGTTCTTC.

This clonotype was counted many times. The genes are TRBV12-3 or TRBV12-4 and TRBJ2-4; 10 nucleotides match TRBD2. The CDR3 has 15 residues. Trimming at V came to 3 bases and at J to 3 bases, leaving 2 bases not matched to a gene. The CDR3 nucleotides are TGTGCCAGCAGTTTGCCTAGCGGGGGCAAAAACATTCAGTACTTC. Translated, it gives CASSLPSGGKNIQYF.